This TCR beta chain originates from a study of coeliac disease. Measured with immunoSEQ multiplex PCR; TCRdb has only the in-frame clones, and not every one. The sample includes 3,000 to 4,500 clones, around 71% of them seen just once. Notes on the study in general: Active celiac intraepithelial and lamina propria samples had lower TRB and TRG clonality than control samples. Unbiased detection of gliadin-specific T cells was judged not feasible with this approach. Most TRB amino acid sequences occurred in only one sample.

In the case of this clone: Antigen: not known.

V shed 3 bases, J shed 5 bases, and the junction held 6 bases outside the gene matches. The CDR3 totals 15 residues. The germline CDR1 and CDR2 sequences are LGHNA and YSLEER. The chain has TRBV4-3 and TRBJ2-3; TRBD2 matches 9 bases. The source of this sequence is an older woman with active celiac disease. Sequenced sample: intraepithelial lymphocytes from the gut. CDR3 sequence (DNA): TGCGCCAGCAGCCATGGCGGGGGGGACGAAGATACGCAGTATTTT. This codes for CASSHGGGDEDTQYF.